This T cell receptor (beta chain) was recorded in a study of neoadjuvant anti-PD-1 for oral cavity cancer. About the study: Patients mostly received three to four biweekly nivolumab doses at 3 mg/kg before surgery.

Repertoires were generated with immunoSEQ multiplex PCR, while TCRdb's copy carries only in-frame clones and drops some. The data show 15,000 or so clones, with approximately 71% seen just once and 2.5% to 3% held by the top ten. V lost 3 bases and J lost 4, with 7 bases in between. This CDR3 comprises 12 residues. Germline V gene data show CDR1 as MNHEY and CDR2 as SMNVEV (reference sequence). The TCR was taken from a person between 40 and 80 years old with oral cavity squamous cell carcinoma. The sample was PBMCs, taken before nivolumab (anti-PD-1) treatment. The V gene is TRBV27, the J gene TRBJ2-7; D remains ambiguous. As DNA, the CDR3 is TGTGCCAGCAGTTTTCTTGGGTACGAGCAGTACTTC. Its translation: CASSFLGYEQYF.